This entry lists 20 T cell receptor beta chains sequenced from one sample in a study of T cell responses to AZD1222 COVID-19 vaccine. The method was immunoSEQ multiplex PCR; TCRdb's version includes in-frame clones alone and lacks a portion of them. The profile shows approximately 120,000 clones, roughly 90% of them singletons. The material was peripheral blood, obtained on day 0 of MenACWY control vaccination. These receptor sequences come from an adult in good health.

The chain is built from TRBV6-6 and TRBJ2-1; 10 nucleotides line up with TRBD1. After removal of 8 bases from V and 7 bases from J, the junction contained 11 bases not matched to a gene. The CDR3 sequence is 15 residues long. In germline, CDR1 is MNHNY, CDR2 SVGAGI (reference sequence). The CDR3 region has the DNA TGTGCCAGCCGTATTGGGACAGGGGCAAATAATGAGCAGTTCTTC. It is translated as CASRIGTGANNEQFF.

The V and J genes are TRBV6-6 and TRBJ1-2; D is possibly TRBD1 (6 bases). The V end lost 9 bases, the J end lost 1 base, and 15 bases lay between the germline ends. This CDR3 has 14 residues. Germline CDR1 reads MNHNY; CDR2 reads SVGAGI (reference sequence). The chain's CDR3 is CASARDTLNYGYTF. CDR3 DNA sequence: TGTGCCAGTGCCCGGGACACCCTTAACTATGGCTACACCTTC.

The rearrangement uses TRBV2 and TRBJ2-7; 8 nucleotides agree with TRBD1. Germline CDR1 and CDR2: SNHLY and FYNNEI. With 7 bases clipped from V and 0 bases from J, the junction kept 8 bases outside the gene matches. CDR3 length: 15 amino acids. For the CDR3, the DNA is TGTGCCAGCACCCAGGGACAGGTCGGCTCCTACGAGCAGTACTTC. Translation: CASTQGQVGSYEQYF.

The genes are TRBV29-1 and TRBJ1-2; D unclear. Trimming stripped 4 bases from V and 2 bases from J, with 5 bases between. CDR1 SQVTM and CDR2 ANQGSEA come from the germline V gene. The CDR3 runs 11 residues. In DNA, the CDR3 is TGCAGCGTTGGTCAGAACTATGGCTACACCTTC. It specifies CSVGQNYGYTF.

The chain links TRBV13 to TRBJ1-1; D is possibly TRBD1 (5 bases). V was clipped by 5 bases and J by 4 bases, with 20 bases between them. Germline V gene lookup returns CDR1 PRHDT and CDR2 FYEKMQ (reference sequence). The CDR3 length is 16 residues. The CDR3 sequence: CASSMGRAHQGTEAFF. Written as DNA, the CDR3 is TGTGCCAGCAGCATGGGCAGGGCACACCAAGGCACTGAAGCTTTCTTT.

The rearrangement uses TRBV5-8 and TRBJ1-2; maybe TRBD1 (6 bases). Trimming left V 2 bases short and J 5 bases short, with 13 bases between. The germline CDR1 and CDR2 sequences are SGHTS and YDEGEE. The length of the CDR3 is 14 residues. The CDR3 DNA reads TGTGCCAGCAGCTTACAGGGCCGAGATTATGGCTACACCTTC. It translates to CASSLQGRDYGYTF.

V usage is TRBV6-5 and J usage is TRBJ2-7; D unclear. Germline values: CDR1 MNHEY, CDR2 SVGAGI. The germline V and J ends were trimmed by 1 base and 5 bases, with 12 bases remaining between them. The CDR3 covers 14 residues. CDR3 sequence reads: CASSYFSLGDEQYF. The CDR3 nucleotides are TGTGCCAGCAGTTACTTTTCACTCGGCGACGAGCAGTACTTC.

This clone appeared once. V is TRBV7-9 and J is TRBJ2-3; 13 nucleotides match TRBD2. The germline V gene encodes CDR1 SEHNR and CDR2 FQNEAQ (reference sequence). The CDR3 runs 16 residues. V shed 6 bases, J shed 4 bases, and the junction held 7 bases outside the gene matches. For the CDR3, the DNA is TGTGCCAGCAGTTCTGGACTAGCGGGAGTTTCAGATACGCAGTATTTT. This sequence encodes CASSSGLAGVSDTQYF.

This sequence joins TRBV2 and TRBJ2-7, with D perhaps matching TRBD2 (5 bases). Germline V gives CDR1 SNHLY, CDR2 FYNNEI. V dropped 6 bases and J dropped 6 bases, with 9 bases sitting between them. There are 11 residues in the CDR3. The DNA for the CDR3 is TGTGCCAGCAGGGGAGTCGGCGAGCAGTACTTC. Residues: CASRGVGEQYF.

The chain is built from TRBV6-1 and TRBJ2-2; possible D gene TRBD1, 6 bases. Germline-derived CDR1 and CDR2 are MNHNS and SASEGT. The length of the CDR3 is 15 residues. The ends were cut back, 2 bases at V and 13 bases at J, with 20 bases in the middle. The CDR3 here is CASSELGTSQIRLFF. CDR3 DNA sequence: TGTGCCAGCAGTGAACTCGGGACAAGCCAGATTAGGCTGTTTTTT.

The table lists this clone with a few counts. The chain employs TRBV5-3 and TRBJ2-7; D remains unclear. TRBV5-3 is annotated as an ORF whose role is uncertain. The CDR3 has 12 amino acids. V was cut by 5 bases and J by 0 bases, with 6 bases left in between. The CDR3 nucleotides read TGTGCCAGAAGTGGGAACTCCTACGAGCAGTACTTC. It translates to CARSGNSYEQYF.

This chain joins TRBV6-5 and TRBJ2-7; weak D call: TRBD2 (5 bases). This CDR3 comprises 16 residues. Germline values: CDR1 MNHEY, CDR2 SVGAGI. Trimming shortened V by 4 bases and J by 0 bases, and 16 bases separated the two germline ends. This CDR3 is CASSSEALGASYEQYF. Written as DNA, the CDR3 is TGTGCCAGCAGTTCGGAGGCGTTGGGAGCCTCCTACGAGCAGTACTTC.

V gene TRBV6-1 combines with J gene TRBJ1-1; no clear D gene. V was cut by 2 bases and J by 0 bases, with 10 bases left in between. The germline V gene encodes CDR1 MNHNS and CDR2 SASEGT. The length of the CDR3 is 15 residues. CDR3 bases: TGTGCCAGCAGTGAACATTCGACAATGAACACTGAAGCTTTCTTT. Protein: CASSEHSTMNTEAFF.

This chain uses TRBV5-5 with TRBJ1-5, with a possible D match to TRBD1 (6 bases). The V end lost 4 bases, the J end lost 1 base, and 15 bases lay between the germline ends. This CDR3 comprises 16 residues. CDR1 and CDR2 (germline): SGHKS, YYEKEE (reference sequence). The CDR3: CASSRTTGTSNQPQHF. DNA for the CDR3: TGTGCCAGCAGCCGGACCACAGGGACGAGCAATCAGCCCCAGCATTTT.

V and J are TRBV2 and TRBJ1-5; 11 bases agree with TRBD1. The CDR3 runs 14 residues. V was pared by 6 bases and J by 6 bases, with 4 bases of the junction left unmatched. The germline V gene has CDR1 SNHLY and CDR2 FYNNEI. The CDR3 loop is CASRGTGGVQPQHF. CDR3 in DNA: TGTGCCAGCAGAGGGACAGGGGGAGTTCAGCCCCAGCATTTT.

This clone was observed a single time. The chain is built from TRBV7-2 and TRBJ2-3; D uncertain. Germline values: CDR1 SGHTA, CDR2 FQGNSA. The CDR3 has 15 residues. V was trimmed by 1 base and J by 4 bases, leaving 12 bases between them. The CDR3 protein is CASSLGVTWADTQYF. The CDR3 coding sequence is TGTGCCAGCAGCTTAGGGGTGACTTGGGCAGATACGCAGTATTTT.

This clone has just one count. V usage is TRBV4-1 and J usage is TRBJ2-2; D uncertain. Looked up from germline, CDR1 is MGHRA and CDR2 is YSYEKL. The CDR3 spans 15 residues. V was clipped by 1 base and J by 3 bases, with 9 bases between them. Here the CDR3 DNA reads TGCGCCAGCAGCCAAGGATTGGTGGACACCGGGGAGCTGTTTTTT. It yields the protein CASSQGLVDTGELFF.

This clone has a single count. The junction departs from the called germline gene at one end, perhaps through a read error. This same CDR3 is encoded by further DNA sequences in the sample. CDR3 coding DNA: TGTGCCAGCAGCTTAGGTCAGGCGTACAATCAACCCCAGCATTTT. Its translation: CASSLGQAYNQPQHF. The rearrangement links TRBV11-2 to TRBJ1-5; D unclear. Germline V gene sequence: CDR1 SGHAT, CDR2 FQNNGV. The CDR3 loop spans 15 amino acids. The full variable domain, rest sourced from reference TRBV11-2 and TRBJ1-5, is EAGVAQSPRYKIIEKRQSVAFWCNPISGHATLYWYQQILGQGPKLLIQFQNNGVVDDSQLPKDRFSAERLKGVDSTLKIQPAKLEDSAVYLCASSLGQAYNQPQHFGDGTRLSIL.

The J gene is TRBJ1-5, the V gene TRBV4-1, with D unresolved. This CDR3 spans 14 amino acids. Between the trimmed V and J ends, which lost 1 base and 3 bases, there was a span of 7 bases. Germline assignment: CDR1 MGHRA and CDR2 YSYEKL. CDR3 sequence (DNA): TGCGCCAGCAGCCAAGGATACGTCAATCAGCCCCAGCATTTT. Protein: CASSQGYVNQPQHF.

The V and J genes are TRBV19 and TRBJ2-2, with 7 nucleotides matching TRBD1. The CDR3 runs 15 residues. Germline V gene sequence: CDR1 LNHDA, CDR2 SQIVND (reference sequence). Trimming removed 4 bases from V and 3 bases from J; junction bases left unmatched: 5. The CDR3 nucleotides read TGTGCCAGTAGTAGAACAGGGGACGACACCGGGGAGCTGTTTTTT. Amino acids: CASSRTGDDTGELFF.